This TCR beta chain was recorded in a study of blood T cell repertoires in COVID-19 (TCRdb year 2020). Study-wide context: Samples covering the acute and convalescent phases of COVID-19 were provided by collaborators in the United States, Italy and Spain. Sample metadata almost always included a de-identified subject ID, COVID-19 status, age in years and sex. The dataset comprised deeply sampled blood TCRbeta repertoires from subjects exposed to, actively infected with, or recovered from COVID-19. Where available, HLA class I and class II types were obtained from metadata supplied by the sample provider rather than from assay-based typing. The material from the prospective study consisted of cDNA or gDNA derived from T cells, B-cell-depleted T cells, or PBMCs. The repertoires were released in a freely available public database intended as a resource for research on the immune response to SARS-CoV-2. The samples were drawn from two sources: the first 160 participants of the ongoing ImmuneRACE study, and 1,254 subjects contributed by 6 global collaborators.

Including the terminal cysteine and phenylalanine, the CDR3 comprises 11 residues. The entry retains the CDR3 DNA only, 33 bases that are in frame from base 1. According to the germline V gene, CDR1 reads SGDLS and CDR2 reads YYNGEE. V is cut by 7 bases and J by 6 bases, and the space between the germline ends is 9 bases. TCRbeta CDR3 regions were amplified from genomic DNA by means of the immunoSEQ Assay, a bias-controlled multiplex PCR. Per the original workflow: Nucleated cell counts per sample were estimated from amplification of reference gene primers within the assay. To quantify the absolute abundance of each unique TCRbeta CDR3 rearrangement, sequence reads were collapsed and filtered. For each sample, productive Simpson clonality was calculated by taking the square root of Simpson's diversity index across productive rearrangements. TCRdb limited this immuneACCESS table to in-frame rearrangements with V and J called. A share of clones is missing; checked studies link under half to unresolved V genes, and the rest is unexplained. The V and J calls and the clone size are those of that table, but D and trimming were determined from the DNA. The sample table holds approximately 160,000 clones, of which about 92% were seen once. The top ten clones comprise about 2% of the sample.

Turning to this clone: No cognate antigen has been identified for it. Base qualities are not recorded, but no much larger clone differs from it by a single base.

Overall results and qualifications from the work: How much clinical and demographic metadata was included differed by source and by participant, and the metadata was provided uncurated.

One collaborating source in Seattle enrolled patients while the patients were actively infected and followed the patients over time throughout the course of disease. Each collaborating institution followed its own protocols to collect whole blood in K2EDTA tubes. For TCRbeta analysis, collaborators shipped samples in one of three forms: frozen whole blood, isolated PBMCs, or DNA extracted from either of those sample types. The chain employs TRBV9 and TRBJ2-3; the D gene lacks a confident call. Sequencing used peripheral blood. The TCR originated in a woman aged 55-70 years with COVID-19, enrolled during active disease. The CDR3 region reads CASQREDTQYF. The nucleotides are TGTGCCAGCCAGCGCGAGGATACGCAGTATTTT.